This T cell receptor (beta chain) was sequenced in a study of T cell responses to AZD1222 COVID-19 vaccine. Study findings and constraints: Just a handful of AZD1222 recipients were seropositive at baseline. Unmutated variant regions are reportedly the target of nearly half of TCRs that are spike-specific. Elevations in Spike-specific TCR breadth and depth followed administration of two AZD1222 doses.

This CDR3 region has 14 residues. Trimming took 9 bases from V and 3 from J; bases not matched to a gene: 8. The germline gives CDR1 MNHEY, CDR2 SVGAGI. Assay used: immunoSEQ multiplex PCR; TCRdb lists only in-frame clones, some missing. The sample contains some 200,000 clones, just over 90% of which appear only once. A remark on this clone: The antigen is not known.

The material sequenced was peripheral blood, taken on day 0 of AZD1222 vaccination. The gene calls are TRBV6-5 and TRBJ2-7, with 10 bases that match TRBD2. This clonotype was sampled from an adult in good health. The CDR3 protein is CASRATSGNYEQYF. The CDR3 DNA reads TGTGCCAGTCGGGCTACTAGCGGGAACTACGAGCAGTACTTC.